The next 3 T cell receptor beta chains were all read from a single sample in a study of blood T cell repertoires in COVID-19. Generated by immunoSEQ multiplex PCR, the TCRdb table keeps only in-frame clones and is missing some. There are roughly 250,000 clones in the sample; about nine tenths occur only once, and about 4% lies in the top ten. Input material: peripheral blood. These receptors were collected from a man in his 60s who had recovered from COVID-19.

The chain has TRBV11-2 and TRBJ1-1, with TRBD1 matching 10 bases. After removal of 2 bases from V and 4 bases from J, the junction contained 4 bases not matched to a gene. The CDR3 has 15 amino acids. CDR1 is SGHAT and CDR2 is FQNNGV in the germline V gene. The CDR3 DNA is TGTGCCAGCAGCTTATGGCGGACAGGGGGCACTGAAGCTTTCTTT. This codes for CASSLWRTGGTEAFF.

The chain has TRBV27 and TRBJ2-1; 7 nucleotides agree with TRBD1. The J segment lost 4 bases and the V segment lost 6 bases, leaving 6 bases of the junction unmatched. CDR1 MNHEY and CDR2 SMNVEV come from the germline V gene (reference sequence). The CDR3 covers 14 residues. The CDR3: CASRTTGIYNEQFF. The CDR3 DNA sequence: TGTGCCAGCAGGACGACAGGGATATACAATGAGCAGTTCTTC.

The CDR3 region has the DNA TGTGCCAGCAGTTACCTAGCGGGGGGGCCGCGTATCGCAGATACGCAGTATTTT. As protein: CASSYLAGGPRIADTQYF. The chain carries TRBV6-2 or TRBV6-3 and TRBJ2-3, with 12 nucleotides matching TRBD2. The length of the CDR3 is 18 residues. V lost 2 bases to trimming and J lost 4 bases; unmatched junction nucleotides: 10. Germline lookup yields CDR1 MNHEY and CDR2 SVGEGT.